These T cell receptor beta chains were read from a single sample in a study of blood T cell repertoires in COVID-19. Sequencing used immunoSEQ multiplex PCR; TCRdb keeps in-frame clones, though not all of them. Here the sample spans 110,000 to 150,000 clones, roughly 90% being singletons. Sequenced material: peripheral blood. All receptors come from a man aged 45-65 years with active or convalescent COVID-19. Each CDR3 is given with its conserved first and last residue. D genes are given only for firm matches. Size is omitted from some rows. Given values are once, few, many or a class for expanded clones.

J: TRBJ2-7
D: NA
size: NA
V: TRBV19
CDR3: CASSEASAGLTQYEQYF
DNA: TGTGCCAGTAGTGAAGCCAGCGCCGGACTCACGCAGTACGAGCAGTACTTC

J: TRBJ1-2
D: NA
size: once
V: TRBV5-6
CDR3: CASGRPGGSGYTF
DNA: TGTGCCAGCGGACGTCCCGGAGGGTCTGGCTACACCTTC

J: TRBJ2-7
D: TRBD1
size: NA
V: TRBV10-3
CDR3: CAISDGTGLSYEQYF
DNA: TGTGCCATCAGTGACGGGACAGGGTTATCCTACGAGCAGTACTTC

J: TRBJ1-3
D: NA
size: NA
V: TRBV7-3
CDR3: CASSLGGTPNSGNTIYF
DNA: TGTGCCAGCAGCTTAGGAGGGACTCCTAACTCTGGAAACACCATATATTTT

J: TRBJ1-5
D: TRBD1
size: NA
V: TRBV15
CDR3: CATSREGQENQPQHF
DNA: TGTGCCACCAGCAGAGAGGGACAGGAAAATCAGCCCCAGCATTTT

J: TRBJ2-1
D: NA
size: NA
V: TRBV19
CDR3: CASSLRNVGGNEQFF
DNA: TGTGCCAGTAGTCTGCGGAACGTAGGAGGTAATGAGCAGTTCTTC

J: TRBJ2-7
D: TRBD2
size: NA
V: TRBV9
CDR3: CASSPGAGFYEQYF
DNA: TGTGCCAGCAGCCCCGGAGCGGGATTCTACGAGCAGTACTTC

J: TRBJ2-7
D: NA
size: once
V: TRBV7-2
CDR3: CASSLARSSPTSYEQYF
DNA: TGTGCCAGCAGCTTAGCCCGAAGTAGCCCAACTTCCTACGAGCAGTACTTC

J: TRBJ2-1
D: TRBD2
size: NA
V: TRBV7-9
CDR3: CASSFTGGRSYNEQFF
DNA: TGTGCCAGCAGCTTTACGGGAGGCAGGTCCTACAATGAGCAGTTCTTC

J: TRBJ2-6
D: NA
size: NA
V: TRBV19
CDR3: CASTSPNPEGVLTF
DNA: TGTGCCAGTACCTCACCCAACCCCGAGGGCGTCCTGACTTTC

J: TRBJ2-1
D: TRBD2
size: NA
V: TRBV3-1/TRBV3-2
CDR3: CASSQDKSGLVARNEQFF
DNA: TGTGCCAGCAGCCAAGATAAGTCGGGACTAGTAGCCCGCAATGAGCAGTTCTTC

J: TRBJ2-5
D: TRBD2
size: NA
V: TRBV27
CDR3: CASSSYVAGGPGETQYF
DNA: TGTGCCAGCAGTTCCTACGTAGCGGGAGGGCCAGGGGAGACCCAGTACTTC

J: TRBJ2-3
D: NA
size: NA
V: TRBV7-3
CDR3: CASSYTSGTQYF
DNA: TGTGCCAGCAGCTATACCTCCGGGACGCAGTATTTT

J: TRBJ1-6
D: NA
size: NA
V: TRBV7-9
CDR3: CASSLGGRANSPLHF
DNA: TGTGCCAGCAGCTTAGGTGGCAGGGCGAATTCACCCCTCCACTTT

J: TRBJ1-5
D: NA
size: NA
V: TRBV21-1
CDR3: CASSTITGDSFNQPQHF
DNA: TGTGCCAGCAGTACAATAACGGGAGACAGCTTCAATCAGCCCCAGCATTTT

J: TRBJ1-5
D: TRBD1
size: many
V: TRBV10-2
CDR3: CATQRQGGNQPQHF
DNA: TGCGCCACCCAACGACAGGGGGGCAATCAGCCCCAGCATTTT

J: TRBJ1-2
D: NA
size: NA
V: TRBV19
CDR3: CASSTRDWNTF
DNA: TGTGCCAGTAGTACCAGGGATTGGAACACCTTC

J: TRBJ2-5
D: TRBD2
size: NA
V: TRBV10-1
CDR3: CASSGRLAELLGRETQYF
DNA: TGCGCCAGCAGTGGTCGACTAGCGGAGCTCCTCGGGAGGGAGACCCAGTACTTC

J: TRBJ2-3
D: TRBD2
size: NA
V: TRBV19
CDR3: CASSRSSGANLGLTDTQYF
DNA: TGTGCCAGTAGTCGGTCTAGCGGGGCCAATCTGGGGCTCACAGATACGCAGTATTTT

J: TRBJ2-3
D: NA
size: NA
V: TRBV4-2
CDR3: CASSQEGRPGTDTQYF
DNA: TGTGCCAGCAGCCAAGAGGGGAGGCCCGGCACAGATACGCAGTATTTT

J: TRBJ1-2
D: TRBD1
size: NA
V: TRBV18
CDR3: CASSTDRGRSYTF
DNA: TGTGCCAGCTCAACTGACAGGGGCCGTAGCTACACCTTC

J: TRBJ2-1
D: NA
size: NA
V: TRBV27
CDR3: CASSSRFGVPGNEQFF
DNA: TGTGCCAGCAGTTCAAGATTTGGGGTGCCGGGGAATGAGCAGTTCTTC

J: TRBJ2-1
D: TRBD2
size: once
V: TRBV19
CDR3: CASSPNPLAGGADEQFF
DNA: TGTGCCAGTAGTCCTAATCCCTTAGCGGGAGGTGCGGATGAGCAGTTCTTC

J: TRBJ1-1
D: NA
size: NA
V: TRBV12-3/TRBV12-4
CDR3: CASSLEPGGAFF
DNA: TGTGCCAGCAGTTTAGAACCCGGCGGAGCTTTCTTT

J: TRBJ1-1
D: TRBD1
size: NA
V: TRBV5-1
CDR3: CASSLDREGEAFF
DNA: TGCGCCAGCAGCCTGGACAGGGAAGGTGAAGCTTTCTTT

J: TRBJ2-7
D: TRBD1
size: NA
V: TRBV6-5
CDR3: CASSLRGQGREQYF
DNA: TGTGCCAGCAGTCTGCGGGGACAGGGTCGCGAGCAGTACTTC

J: TRBJ2-1
D: NA
size: once
V: TRBV24-1
CDR3: CATSERQRSSYNEQFF
DNA: TGTGCCACCAGTGAGAGACAGAGAAGCTCCTACAATGAGCAGTTCTTC

J: TRBJ2-7
D: NA
size: NA
V: TRBV11-3
CDR3: CASSLWGVDSYEQYF
DNA: TGTGCCAGCAGCTTATGGGGGGTAGACTCCTACGAGCAGTACTTC

J: TRBJ2-5
D: TRBD1
size: NA
V: TRBV3-1/TRBV3-2
CDR3: CASSRGQGTPVGTQYF
DNA: TGTGCCAGCAGCCGTGGACAGGGAACCCCCGTTGGGACCCAGTACTTC

J: TRBJ1-5
D: TRBD1
size: few
V: TRBV4-3
CDR3: CASSQDPTGVGNQPQHF
DNA: TGCGCCAGCAGCCAAGACCCGACAGGGGTCGGCAATCAGCCCCAGCATTTT

J: TRBJ2-7
D: TRBD1
size: NA
V: TRBV3-1/TRBV3-2
CDR3: CASSPTGGEQYF
DNA: TGTGCCAGCAGCCCTACAGGGGGCGAGCAGTACTTC

J: TRBJ2-2
D: NA
size: NA
V: TRBV21-1
CDR3: CASSPPLGQGATRDTGELFF
DNA: TGTGCCAGCAGCCCTCCTCTGGGACAGGGGGCCACCCGCGACACCGGGGAGCTGTTTTTT

J: TRBJ2-4
D: TRBD1
size: NA
V: TRBV5-4
CDR3: CASSSPGQGRNIQYF
DNA: TGTGCCAGCAGCTCCCCGGGACAGGGTAGGAACATTCAGTACTTC

J: TRBJ2-1
D: TRBD2
size: NA
V: TRBV13
CDR3: CASSPSGLAGGYNEQFF
DNA: TGTGCCAGCAGCCCGTCCGGACTAGCGGGAGGGTACAATGAGCAGTTCTTC

J: TRBJ2-5
D: TRBD1
size: NA
V: TRBV29-1
CDR3: CSVRTGSGETQYF
DNA: TGCAGCGTGAGGACAGGGTCGGGCGAGACCCAGTACTTC

J: TRBJ2-3
D: NA
size: NA
V: TRBV27
CDR3: CASSHIRSTRTDTQYF
DNA: TGTGCCAGCAGTCATATACGATCAACCCGGACAGATACGCAGTATTTT

J: TRBJ2-1
D: TRBD2
size: NA
V: TRBV9
CDR3: CASSDTLSGPSSYNEQFF
DNA: TGTGCCAGCAGTGACACGCTTAGCGGGCCGAGCTCCTACAATGAGCAGTTCTTC

J: TRBJ2-7
D: NA
size: NA
V: TRBV9
CDR3: CASSPLGGGQYF
DNA: TGTGCCAGCAGCCCCCTTGGGGGCGGGCAGTACTTC